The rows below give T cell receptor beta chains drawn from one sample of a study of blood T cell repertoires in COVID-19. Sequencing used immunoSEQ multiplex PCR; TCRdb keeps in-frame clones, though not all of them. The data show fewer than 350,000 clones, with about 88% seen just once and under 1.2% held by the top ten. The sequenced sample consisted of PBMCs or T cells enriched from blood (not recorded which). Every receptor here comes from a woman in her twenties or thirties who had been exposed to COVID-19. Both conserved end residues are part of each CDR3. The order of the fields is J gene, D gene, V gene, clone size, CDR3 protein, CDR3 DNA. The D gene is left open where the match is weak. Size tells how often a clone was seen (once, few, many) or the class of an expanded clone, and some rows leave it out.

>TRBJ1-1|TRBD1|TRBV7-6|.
CASSPSGGSRTEAFF
TGTGCCAGCAGCCCCTCAGGGGGCTCAAGAACTGAAGCTTTCTTT
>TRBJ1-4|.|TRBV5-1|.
CASSLVPRGDEKLFF
TGCGCCAGCAGCTTGGTGCCCCGGGGGGATGAAAAACTGTTTTTT
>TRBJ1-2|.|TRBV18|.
CASSPETGASNYGYTF
TGTGCCAGCTCACCCGAGACAGGAGCGTCCAACTATGGCTACACCTTC
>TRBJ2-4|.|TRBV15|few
CATSRVGDYYDIQYF
TGTGCCACCAGCAGAGTGGGAGACTACTATGACATTCAGTACTTC
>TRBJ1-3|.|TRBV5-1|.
CASSPSADRLSGNTIYF
TGCGCCAGCAGCCCTAGTGCCGACCGCCTCTCTGGAAACACCATATATTTT
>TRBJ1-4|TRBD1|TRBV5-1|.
CASSLVGTGNEKLFF
TGCGCCAGCAGCTTGGTCGGGACAGGGAATGAAAAACTGTTTTTT
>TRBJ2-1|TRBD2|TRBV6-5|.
CASSYLAGGSNEQFF
TGTGCCAGCAGTTATCTGGCGGGAGGATCCAATGAGCAGTTCTTC
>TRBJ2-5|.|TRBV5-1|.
CASRGAGLETQYF
TGCGCCAGCAGAGGGGCAGGCCTAGAGACCCAGTACTTC
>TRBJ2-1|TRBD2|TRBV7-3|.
CASSLQAGGPSRYNEQFF
TGTGCCAGCAGCTTACAGGCGGGAGGGCCCTCGAGGTACAATGAGCAGTTCTTC
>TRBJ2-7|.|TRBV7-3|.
CASSLLAPSYEQYF
TGTGCCAGCAGCTTGCTAGCTCCTTCCTACGAGCAGTACTTC
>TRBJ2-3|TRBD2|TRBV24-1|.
CATNPRAGGPDTQYF
TGTGCCACTAATCCCCGAGCGGGAGGGCCAGATACGCAGTATTTT
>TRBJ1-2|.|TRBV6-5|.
CASSPWGGDYGYTF
TGTGCCAGCAGCCCCTGGGGGGGAGACTATGGCTACACCTTC
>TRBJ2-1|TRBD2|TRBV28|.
CASSSPASGSPDEQFF
TGTGCCAGCAGTTCCCCCGCTAGCGGGAGTCCGGATGAGCAGTTCTTC
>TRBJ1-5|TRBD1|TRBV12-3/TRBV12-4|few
CASIQGGNQPQHF
TGTGCCAGCATCCAGGGGGGCAATCAGCCCCAGCATTTT
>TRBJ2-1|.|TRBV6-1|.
CASSELIATRSYNEQFF
TGTGCCAGCAGTGAATTGATAGCGACTCGCTCCTACAATGAGCAGTTCTTC
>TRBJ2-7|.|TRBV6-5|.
CASSSQGGHYSYEQYF
TGTGCCAGCAGTTCCCAAGGGGGACACTACTCCTACGAGCAGTACTTC
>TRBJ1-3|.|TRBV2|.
CASSEGTLRDRGNTIYF
TGTGCCAGCAGTGAAGGGACCCTCAGGGATCGAGGAAACACCATATATTTT
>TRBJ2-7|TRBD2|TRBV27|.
CASSPEPPGLAGNSYEQYF
TGTGCCAGCAGTCCCGAACCCCCGGGACTAGCGGGCAACTCCTACGAGCAGTACTTC
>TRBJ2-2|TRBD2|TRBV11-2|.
CASSPRPGLGNTGELFF
TGTGCCAGCAGCCCTCGGCCGGGACTAGGGAACACCGGGGAGCTGTTTTTT
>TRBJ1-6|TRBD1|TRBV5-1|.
CASSLWDRGSPLHF
TGCGCCAGCAGCTTGTGGGACAGGGGATCACCCCTCCACTTT
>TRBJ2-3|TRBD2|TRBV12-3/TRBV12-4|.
CASTERETDTQYF
TGTGCCAGCACCGAGCGGGAGACAGATACGCAGTATTTT
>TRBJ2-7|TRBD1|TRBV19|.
CASSLRTGAYEQYF
TGTGCCAGTAGTCTAAGGACAGGCGCCTACGAGCAGTACTTC
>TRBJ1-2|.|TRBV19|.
CASSQQTQEYYGYTF
TGTGCCAGTAGTCAGCAAACACAGGAATACTATGGCTACACCTTC
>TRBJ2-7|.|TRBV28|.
CASSLFRTYEQYF
TGTGCCAGCAGTTTATTCAGAACCTACGAGCAGTACTTC
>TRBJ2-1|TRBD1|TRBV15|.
CATSRGQGDTDEQFF
TGTGCCACCAGCAGAGGACAGGGCGATACGGATGAGCAGTTCTTC
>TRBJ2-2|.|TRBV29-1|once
CSVEVQVPGELFF
TGCAGCGTTGAAGTACAGGTCCCCGGGGAGCTGTTTTTT
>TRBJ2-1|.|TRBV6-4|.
CASSESSHNEQFF
TGTGCCAGCAGTGAGTCTAGCCACAATGAGCAGTTCTTC
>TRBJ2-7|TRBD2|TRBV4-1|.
CASSQEGASGSLSYEQYF
TGCGCCAGCAGCCAAGAAGGGGCTAGCGGGAGCCTCTCCTACGAGCAGTACTTC
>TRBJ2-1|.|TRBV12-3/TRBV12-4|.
CASSSVSYNEQFF
TGTGCCAGCAGTTCGGTCTCCTACAATGAGCAGTTCTTC
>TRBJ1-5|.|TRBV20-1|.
CSASANPEAQHF
TGCAGTGCTAGTGCTAATCCGGAGGCCCAGCATTTT
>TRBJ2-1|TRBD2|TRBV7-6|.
CASSLAVASGTSGEQFF
TGTGCCAGCAGCTTAGCGGTGGCTAGCGGCACGTCTGGTGAGCAGTTCTTC
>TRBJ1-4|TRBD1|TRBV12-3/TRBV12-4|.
CASSTDRGVKLFF
TGTGCCAGCAGTACGGACAGGGGGGTGAAACTGTTTTTT
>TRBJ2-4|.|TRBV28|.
CASSSPGRGETSRTRNF
TGTGCCAGCAGTTCCCCGGGGAGGGGGGAGACTAGCAGGACTAGGAACTTC
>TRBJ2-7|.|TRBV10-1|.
CASSDRDLSEQYF
TGCGCCAGCAGTGACAGGGATCTTTCCGAGCAGTACTTC
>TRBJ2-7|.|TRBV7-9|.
CASTRRDNYEQYF
TGTGCCAGCACCCGCCGGGACAACTACGAGCAGTACTTC
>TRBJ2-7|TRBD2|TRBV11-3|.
CASSLRETAYEQYF
TGTGCCAGCAGCTTGCGGGAGACGGCCTACGAGCAGTACTTC
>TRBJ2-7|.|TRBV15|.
CATSLEGGSYEQYF
TGTGCCACCAGCCTCGAGGGGGGGTCCTACGAGCAGTACTTC
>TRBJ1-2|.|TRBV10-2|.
CASSERQGTSGYTF
TGCGCCAGCAGTGAGAGGCAGGGGACAAGTGGCTACACCTTC
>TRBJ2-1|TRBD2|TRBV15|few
CATSRDGRESYYNEQFF
TGTGCCACCAGCAGAGATGGGAGGGAGAGTTACTACAATGAGCAGTTCTTC
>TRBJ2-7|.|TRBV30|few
CAWSGSYEQYF
TGTGCCTGGAGTGGTAGCTACGAGCAGTACTTC
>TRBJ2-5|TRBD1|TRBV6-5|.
CASTPGGQETQYF
TGTGCCAGCACCCCAGGGGGCCAAGAGACCCAGTACTTC
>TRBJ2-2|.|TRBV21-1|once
CASSKEDRGTANTGELFF
TGTGCCAGCAGCAAAGAGGACAGGGGGACTGCGAACACCGGGGAGCTGTTTTTT
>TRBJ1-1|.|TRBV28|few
CASSLRRRNTEAFF
TGTGCCAGCAGTTTAAGGAGGAGGAACACTGAAGCTTTCTTT
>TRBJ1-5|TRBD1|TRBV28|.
CASSRPTGAQNQPQHF
TGTGCCAGCAGCCGTCCCACAGGGGCCCAAAATCAGCCCCAGCATTTT
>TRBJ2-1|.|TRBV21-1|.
CASTEGITQVNEQFF
TGTGCCAGCACCGAGGGAATAACTCAGGTCAATGAGCAGTTCTTC
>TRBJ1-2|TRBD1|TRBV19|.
CASSRGLGQGDSGYTF
TGTGCCAGTAGCCGGGGACTCGGACAGGGTGACTCTGGCTACACCTTC
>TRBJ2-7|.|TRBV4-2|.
CASSQVAGNSYEQYF
TGTGCCAGCAGCCAAGTGGCGGGCAACTCCTACGAGCAGTACTTC
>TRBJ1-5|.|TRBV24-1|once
CATTSGSGNQPQHF
TGTGCCACCACCAGCGGATCCGGCAATCAGCCCCAGCATTTT
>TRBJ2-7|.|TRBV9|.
CASSVGTGFAYEQYF
TGTGCCAGCAGCGTAGGTACAGGGTTCGCCTACGAGCAGTACTTC
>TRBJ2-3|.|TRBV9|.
CASSLSGGTDTQYF
TGTGCCAGCAGCCTTTCGGGGGGCACAGATACGCAGTATTTT
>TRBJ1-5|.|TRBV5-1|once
CASSLAGDTNQPQHF
TGCGCCAGCAGCTTGGCAGGGGATACCAATCAGCCCCAGCATTTT
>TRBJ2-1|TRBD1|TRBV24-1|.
CATSATIIRDRAYNEQFF
TGTGCCACCAGTGCAACAATTATCCGGGACAGGGCCTACAATGAGCAGTTCTTC